The following is a T cell receptor (beta chain) sequence with its context. Its antigen is not identified. 5'RACE template switching produced TCR cDNA carrying a universal primer site and UMIs. TCRdb reprocessed the 5' RACE reads via MiXCR and lists one record per CDR3 protein. This table holds approximately 300,000 distinct CDR3 sequences, approximately 9% found once. The data originate from a study of T cells after yellow fever vaccination. Study findings and constraints: From the bulk population, abundant clonotypes could contaminate and appear within FACS-sorted repertoires. Faster peaking, at day 5 versus 15, marked a secondary response that was weaker.

Trimming left V 4 bases short and J 3 bases short, with 15 bases between. Germline assignment: CDR1 SQVTM and CDR2 ANQGSEA. The CDR3 sequence is 14 residues long. This chain joins TRBV29-1 and TRBJ1-1, with a weak D call TRBD1 (6 bases). The receptor's source is a man aged 18 to 30 who received the YFV17D yellow fever vaccine. This material consisted of PBMCs, taken on the day of the first yellow fever vaccination. The DNA for the CDR3 is TGCAGCGTTGGAGGAGGGAGGGGGGACACTGAAGCTTTCTTT. Its translation: CSVGGGRGDTEAFF. Drawing the rest from reference TRBV29-1 and TRBJ1-1, the complete variable domain is SAVISQKPSRDICQRGTSLTIQCQVDSQVTMMFWYRQQPGQSLTLIATANQGSEATYESGFVIDKFPISRPNLTFSTLTVSNMSPEDSSIYLCSVGGGRGDTEAFFGQGTRLTVV.